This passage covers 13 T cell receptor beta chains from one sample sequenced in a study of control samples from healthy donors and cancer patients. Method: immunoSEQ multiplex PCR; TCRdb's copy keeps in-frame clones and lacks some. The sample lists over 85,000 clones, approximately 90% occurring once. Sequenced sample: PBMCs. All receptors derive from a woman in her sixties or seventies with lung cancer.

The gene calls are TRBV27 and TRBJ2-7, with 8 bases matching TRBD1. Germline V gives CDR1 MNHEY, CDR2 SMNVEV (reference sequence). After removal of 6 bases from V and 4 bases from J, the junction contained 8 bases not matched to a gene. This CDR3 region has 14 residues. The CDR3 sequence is CASRQTGVSYEQYF. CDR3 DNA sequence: TGTGCCAGCAGGCAGACAGGGGTTAGTTACGAGCAGTACTTC.

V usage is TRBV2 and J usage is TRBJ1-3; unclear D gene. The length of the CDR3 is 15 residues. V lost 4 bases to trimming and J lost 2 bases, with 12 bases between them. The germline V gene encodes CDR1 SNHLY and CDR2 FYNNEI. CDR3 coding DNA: TGTGCCAGCAGTGGAGCCCGGACGGCTGGAAACACCATATATTTT. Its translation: CASSGARTAGNTIYF.

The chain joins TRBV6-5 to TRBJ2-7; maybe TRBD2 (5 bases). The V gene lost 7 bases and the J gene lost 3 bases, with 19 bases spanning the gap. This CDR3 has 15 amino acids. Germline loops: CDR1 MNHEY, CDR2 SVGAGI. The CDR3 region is CASNFRADYYYEQYF. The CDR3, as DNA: TGTGCCAGCAATTTCCGGGCAGACTACTACTACGAGCAGTACTTC.

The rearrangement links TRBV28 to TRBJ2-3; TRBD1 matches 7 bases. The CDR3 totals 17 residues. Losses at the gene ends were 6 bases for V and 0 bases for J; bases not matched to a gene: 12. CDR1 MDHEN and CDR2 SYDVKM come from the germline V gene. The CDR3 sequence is CASSPSGQYSSTDTQYF. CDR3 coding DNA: TGTGCCAGCAGCCCGTCGGGACAGTACTCTAGCACAGATACGCAGTATTTT.

The CDR3 here is CASSPDSLSGNTIYF. CDR3 DNA: TGTGCCAGCAGCCCTGACTCGCTCTCTGGAAACACCATATATTTT. The chain uses TRBV7-2 and TRBJ1-3; D is uncertain. Per the germline V gene, CDR1 is SGHTA and CDR2 is FQGNSA. This CDR3 spans 15 amino acids. Trimming left V 5 bases short and J 0 bases short, with 11 bases between.

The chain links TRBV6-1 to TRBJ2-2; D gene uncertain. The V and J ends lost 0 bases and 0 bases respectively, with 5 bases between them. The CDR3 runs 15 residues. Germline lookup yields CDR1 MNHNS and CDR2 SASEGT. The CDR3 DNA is TGTGCCAGCAGTGAAGCCCTTTCGAACACCGGGGAGCTGTTTTTT. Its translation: CASSEALSNTGELFF.

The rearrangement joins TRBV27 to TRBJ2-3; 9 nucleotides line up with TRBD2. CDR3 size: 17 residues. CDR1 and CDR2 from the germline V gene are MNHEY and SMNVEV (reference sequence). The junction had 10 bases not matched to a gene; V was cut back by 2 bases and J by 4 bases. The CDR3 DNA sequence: TGTGCCAGCAGTTTACCGGGGGCGGGAGGGTCCGCAGATACGCAGTATTTT. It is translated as CASSLPGAGGSADTQYF.

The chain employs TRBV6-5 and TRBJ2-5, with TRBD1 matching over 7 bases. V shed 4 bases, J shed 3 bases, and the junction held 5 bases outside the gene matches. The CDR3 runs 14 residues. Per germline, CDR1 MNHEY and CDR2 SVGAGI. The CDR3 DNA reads TGTGCCAGCAGTTCGCGACAGGGTAAAGAGACCCAGTACTTC. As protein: CASSSRQGKETQYF.

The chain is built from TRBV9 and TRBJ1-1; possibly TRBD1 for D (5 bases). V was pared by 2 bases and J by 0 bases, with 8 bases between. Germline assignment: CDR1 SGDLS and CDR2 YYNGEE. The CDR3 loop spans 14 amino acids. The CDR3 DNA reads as TGTGCCAGCAGCGTTACAGGAGTGAACACTGAAGCTTTCTTT. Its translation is CASSVTGVNTEAFF. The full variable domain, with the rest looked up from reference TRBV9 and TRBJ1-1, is DSGVTQTPKHLITATGQRVTLRCSPRSGDLSVYWYQQSLDQGLQFLIQYYNGEERAKGNILERFSAQQFPDLHSELNLSSLELGDSALYFCASSVTGVNTEAFFGQGTRLTVV.

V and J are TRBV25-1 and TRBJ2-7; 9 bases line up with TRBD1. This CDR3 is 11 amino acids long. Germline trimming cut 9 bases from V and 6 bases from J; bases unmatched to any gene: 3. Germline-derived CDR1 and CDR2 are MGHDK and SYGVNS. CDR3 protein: CASTGGLEQYF. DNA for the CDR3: TGTGCCAGTACAGGGGGCCTCGAGCAGTACTTC.

CDR3: CASRSGQGAYEQYF. The CDR3 DNA reads TGTGCCAGTAGGTCGGGACAGGGGGCTTACGAGCAGTACTTC. The chain joins TRBV19 to TRBJ2-7, with 12 bases matching TRBD1. J gave up 4 bases and V 6 bases, and 4 bases lay outside the gene matches. The CDR3 runs to 14 residues. CDR1 LNHDA and CDR2 SQIVND come from the germline V gene (reference sequence).

The CDR3 region has the DNA TGTGCCAGCAGTGAAGTGGGGTTTGGGGCCAACGTCCTGACTTTC. This gives the protein CASSEVGFGANVLTF. V usage is TRBV2 and J usage is TRBJ2-6; D is ambiguous. Trimming took 1 base from V and 3 from J, leaving 7 bases between them. This CDR3 is 15 amino acids long. The V gene's germline CDR1 is SNHLY and CDR2 FYNNEI.

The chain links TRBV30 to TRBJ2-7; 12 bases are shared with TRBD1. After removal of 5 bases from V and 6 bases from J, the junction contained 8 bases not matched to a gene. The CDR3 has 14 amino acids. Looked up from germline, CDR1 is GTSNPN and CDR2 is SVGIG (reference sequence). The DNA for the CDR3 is TGTGCCTGGGGATGGGGACAGGGGGCTGGCGAGCAGTACTTC. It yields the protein CAWGWGQGAGEQYF.